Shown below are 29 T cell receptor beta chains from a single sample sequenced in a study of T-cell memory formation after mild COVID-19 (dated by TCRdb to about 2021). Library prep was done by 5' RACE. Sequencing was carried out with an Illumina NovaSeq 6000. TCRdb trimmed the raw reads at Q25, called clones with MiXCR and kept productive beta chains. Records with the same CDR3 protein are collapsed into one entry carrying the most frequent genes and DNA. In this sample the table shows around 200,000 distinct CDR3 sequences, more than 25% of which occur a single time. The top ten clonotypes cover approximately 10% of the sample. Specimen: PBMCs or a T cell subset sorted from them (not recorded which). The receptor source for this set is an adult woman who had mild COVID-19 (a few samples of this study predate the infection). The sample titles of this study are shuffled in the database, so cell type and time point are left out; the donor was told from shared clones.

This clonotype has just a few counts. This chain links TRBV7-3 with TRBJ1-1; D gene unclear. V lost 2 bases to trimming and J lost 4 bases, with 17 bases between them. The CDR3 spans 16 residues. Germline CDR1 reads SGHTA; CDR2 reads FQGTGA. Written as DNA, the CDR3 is TGTGCCAGCAGCTTATATCCCCTCGGAGCGGGCACTGAAGCTTTCTTT. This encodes CASSLYPLGAGTEAFF.

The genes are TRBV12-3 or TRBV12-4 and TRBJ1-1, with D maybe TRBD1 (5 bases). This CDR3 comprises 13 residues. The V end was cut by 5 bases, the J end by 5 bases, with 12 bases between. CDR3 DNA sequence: TGTGCCAGCAGTCGCAGGGCCGAAACTGAAGCTTTCTTT. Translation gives CASSRRAETEAFF.

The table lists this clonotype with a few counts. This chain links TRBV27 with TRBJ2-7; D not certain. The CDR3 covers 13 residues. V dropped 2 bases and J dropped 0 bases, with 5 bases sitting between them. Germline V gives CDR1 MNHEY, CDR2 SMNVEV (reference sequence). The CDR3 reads CASSLTLSYEQYF. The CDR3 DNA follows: TGTGCCAGCAGTTTAACACTCTCCTACGAGCAGTACTTC.

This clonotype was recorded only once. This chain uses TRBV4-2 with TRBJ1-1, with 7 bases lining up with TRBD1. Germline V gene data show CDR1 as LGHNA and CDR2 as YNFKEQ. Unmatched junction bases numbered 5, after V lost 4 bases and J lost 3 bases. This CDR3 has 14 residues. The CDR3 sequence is CASSPQGIDTEAFF. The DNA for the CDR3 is TGTGCCAGCAGCCCACAGGGGATTGACACTGAAGCTTTCTTT.

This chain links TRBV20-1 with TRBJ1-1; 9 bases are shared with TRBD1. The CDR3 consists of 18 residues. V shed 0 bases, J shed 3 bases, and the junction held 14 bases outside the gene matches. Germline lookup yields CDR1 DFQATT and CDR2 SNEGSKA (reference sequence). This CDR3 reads CSARDLGQGMGSDTEAFF. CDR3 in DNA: TGCAGTGCTAGAGATTTGGGACAGGGAATGGGTTCGGACACTGAAGCTTTCTTT.

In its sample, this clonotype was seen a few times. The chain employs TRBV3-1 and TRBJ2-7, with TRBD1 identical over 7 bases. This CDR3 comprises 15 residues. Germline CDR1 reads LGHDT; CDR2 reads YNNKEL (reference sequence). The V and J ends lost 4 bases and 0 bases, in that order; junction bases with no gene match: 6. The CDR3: CASSLAGTVSYEQYF. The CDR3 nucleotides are TGTGCCAGCAGCCTCGCCGGGACAGTCTCCTACGAGCAGTACTTC.

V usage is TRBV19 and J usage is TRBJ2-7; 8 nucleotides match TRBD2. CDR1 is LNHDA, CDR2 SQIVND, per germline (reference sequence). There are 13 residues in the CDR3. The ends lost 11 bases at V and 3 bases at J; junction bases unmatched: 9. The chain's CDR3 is CAASPGGDYEQYF. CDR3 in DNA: TGTGCCGCATCCCCGGGAGGGGACTACGAGCAGTACTTC.

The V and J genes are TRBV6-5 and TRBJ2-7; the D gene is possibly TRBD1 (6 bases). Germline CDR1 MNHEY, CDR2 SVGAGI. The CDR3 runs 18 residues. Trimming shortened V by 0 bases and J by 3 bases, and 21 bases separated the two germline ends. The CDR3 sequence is CASSYSNAVGRGFYEQYF. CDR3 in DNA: TGTGCCAGCAGTTACTCGAATGCGGTCGGAAGGGGGTTCTACGAGCAGTACTTC.

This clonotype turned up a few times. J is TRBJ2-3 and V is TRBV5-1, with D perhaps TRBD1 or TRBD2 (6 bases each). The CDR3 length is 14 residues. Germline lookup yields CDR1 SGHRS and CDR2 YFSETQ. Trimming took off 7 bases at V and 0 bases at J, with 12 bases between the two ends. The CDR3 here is CASGGTTSTDTQYF. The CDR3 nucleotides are TGCGCCAGCGGCGGGACAACTAGCACAGATACGCAGTATTTT.

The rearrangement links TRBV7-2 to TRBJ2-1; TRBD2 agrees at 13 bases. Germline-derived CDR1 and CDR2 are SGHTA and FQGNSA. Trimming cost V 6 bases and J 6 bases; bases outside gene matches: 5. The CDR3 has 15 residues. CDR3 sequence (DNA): TGTGCCAGCAGGGCCGGGACTAGCGGGACCAATGAGCAGTTCTTC. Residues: CASRAGTSGTNEQFF.

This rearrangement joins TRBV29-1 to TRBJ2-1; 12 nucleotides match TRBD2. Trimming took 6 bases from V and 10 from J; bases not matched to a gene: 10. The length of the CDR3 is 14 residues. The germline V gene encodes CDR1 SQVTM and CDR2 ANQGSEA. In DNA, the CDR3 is TGCAGCGTGGCCCTAGCGGGAGGGCTAGGAGAGCAGTTCTTC. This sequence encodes CSVALAGGLGEQFF.

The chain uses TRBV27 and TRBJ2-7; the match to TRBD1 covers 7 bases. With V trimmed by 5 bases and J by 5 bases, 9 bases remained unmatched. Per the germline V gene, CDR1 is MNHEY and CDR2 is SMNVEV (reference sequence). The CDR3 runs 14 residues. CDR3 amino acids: CASSIYRGADEQYF. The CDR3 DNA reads TGTGCCAGCAGTATCTACAGGGGTGCGGACGAGCAGTACTTC.

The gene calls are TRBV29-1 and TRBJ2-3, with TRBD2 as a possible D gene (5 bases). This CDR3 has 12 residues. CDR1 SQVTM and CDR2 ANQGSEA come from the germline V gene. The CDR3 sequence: CSATGGTDTQYF. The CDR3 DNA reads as TGCAGTGCCACCGGGGGCACAGATACGCAGTATTTT.

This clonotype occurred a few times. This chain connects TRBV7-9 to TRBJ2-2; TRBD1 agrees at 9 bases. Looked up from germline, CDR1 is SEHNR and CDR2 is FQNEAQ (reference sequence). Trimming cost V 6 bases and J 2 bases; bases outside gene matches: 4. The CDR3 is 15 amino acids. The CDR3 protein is CASRPGQGNTGELFF. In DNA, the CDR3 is TGTGCCAGCAGGCCGGGACAGGGAAACACCGGGGAGCTGTTTTTT.

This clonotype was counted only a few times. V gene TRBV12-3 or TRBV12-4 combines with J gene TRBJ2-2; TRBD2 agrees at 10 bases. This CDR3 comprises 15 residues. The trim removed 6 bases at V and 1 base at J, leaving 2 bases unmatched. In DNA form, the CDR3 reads TGTGCCAGCAGAGGACTAGCGGAGAACACCGGGGAGCTGTTTTTT. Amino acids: CASRGLAENTGELFF.

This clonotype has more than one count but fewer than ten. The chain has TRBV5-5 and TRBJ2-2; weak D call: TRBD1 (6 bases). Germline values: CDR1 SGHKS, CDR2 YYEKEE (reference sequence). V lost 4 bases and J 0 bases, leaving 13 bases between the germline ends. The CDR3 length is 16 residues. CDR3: CASSLLGAANTGELFF. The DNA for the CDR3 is TGTGCCAGCAGCCTGCTGGGGGCAGCGAACACCGGGGAGCTGTTTTTT.

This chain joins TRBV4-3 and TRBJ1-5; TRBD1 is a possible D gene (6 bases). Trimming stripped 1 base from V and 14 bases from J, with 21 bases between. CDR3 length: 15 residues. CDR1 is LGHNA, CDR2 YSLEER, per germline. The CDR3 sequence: CASSQGTGTVSQKHF. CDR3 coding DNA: TGCGCCAGCAGCCAAGGAACAGGGACCGTATCACAGAAGCATTTT.

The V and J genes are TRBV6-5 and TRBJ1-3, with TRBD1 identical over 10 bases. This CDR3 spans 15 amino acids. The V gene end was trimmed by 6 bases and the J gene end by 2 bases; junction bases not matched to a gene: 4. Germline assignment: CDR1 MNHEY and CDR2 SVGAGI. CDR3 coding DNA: TGTGCCAGCAGGACAGGGGGCTTCGCTGGAAACACCATATATTTT. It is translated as CASRTGGFAGNTIYF.

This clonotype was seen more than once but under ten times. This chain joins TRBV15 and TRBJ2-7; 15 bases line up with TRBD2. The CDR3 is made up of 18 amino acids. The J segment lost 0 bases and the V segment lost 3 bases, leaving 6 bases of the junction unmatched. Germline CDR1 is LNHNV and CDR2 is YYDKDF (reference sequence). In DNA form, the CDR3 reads TGTGCCACCAGCAGGGCCCGGACTAGCGGGGGGGGCTCCTACGAGCAGTACTTC. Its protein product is CATSRARTSGGGSYEQYF.

DNA of the CDR3: TGTGCCATCAGTGATCGACAACACGAAAGCATTCAGTACTTC. Protein product: CAISDRQHESIQYF. The V call is TRBV10-3, the J call TRBJ2-4; D not resolved. This CDR3 region has 14 residues. The V end was cut by 3 bases, the J end by 9 bases, with 15 bases between. Germline CDR1 is ENHRY and CDR2 is SYGVKD.

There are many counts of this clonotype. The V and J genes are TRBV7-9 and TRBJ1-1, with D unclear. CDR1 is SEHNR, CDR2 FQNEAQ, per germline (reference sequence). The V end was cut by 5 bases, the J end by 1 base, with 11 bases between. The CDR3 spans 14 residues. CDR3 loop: CASSTQLGNTEAFF. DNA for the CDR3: TGTGCCAGCAGCACCCAACTGGGGAACACTGAAGCTTTCTTT.

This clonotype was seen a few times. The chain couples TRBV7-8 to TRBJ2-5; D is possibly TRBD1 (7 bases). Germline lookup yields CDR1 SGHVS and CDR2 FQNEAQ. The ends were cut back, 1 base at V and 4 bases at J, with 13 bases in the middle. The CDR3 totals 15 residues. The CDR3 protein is CASSLGGTVGETQYF. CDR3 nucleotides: TGTGCCAGCAGCTTAGGCGGGACAGTAGGAGAGACCCAGTACTTC.

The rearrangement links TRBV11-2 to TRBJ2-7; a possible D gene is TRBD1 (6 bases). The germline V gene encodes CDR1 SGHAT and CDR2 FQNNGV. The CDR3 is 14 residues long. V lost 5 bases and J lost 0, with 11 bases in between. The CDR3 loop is CASSPRQVSYEQYF. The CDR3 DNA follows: TGTGCCAGCAGCCCACGACAGGTCTCCTACGAGCAGTACTTC.

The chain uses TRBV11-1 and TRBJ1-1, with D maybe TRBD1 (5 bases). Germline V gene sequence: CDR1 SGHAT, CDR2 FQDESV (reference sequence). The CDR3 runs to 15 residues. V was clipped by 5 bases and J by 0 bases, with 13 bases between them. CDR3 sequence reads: CASSPRDGLNTEAFF. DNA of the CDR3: TGTGCCAGCAGCCCCAGGGACGGTCTGAACACTGAAGCTTTCTTT.

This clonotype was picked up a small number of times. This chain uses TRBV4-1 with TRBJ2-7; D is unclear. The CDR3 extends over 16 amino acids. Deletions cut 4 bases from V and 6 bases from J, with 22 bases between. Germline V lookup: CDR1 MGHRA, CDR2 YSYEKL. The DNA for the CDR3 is TGCGCCAGCAGCCCCATTGACCTGATAGCTTGGGGCGAGCAGTACTTC. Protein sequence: CASSPIDLIAWGEQYF.

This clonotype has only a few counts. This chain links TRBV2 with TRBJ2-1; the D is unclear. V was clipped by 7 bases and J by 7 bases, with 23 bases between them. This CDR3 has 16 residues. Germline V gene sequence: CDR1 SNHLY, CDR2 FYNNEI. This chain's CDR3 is CASTKIRAGVENEQFF. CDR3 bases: TGTGCCAGCACGAAAATTCGAGCAGGCGTCGAAAATGAGCAGTTCTTC.

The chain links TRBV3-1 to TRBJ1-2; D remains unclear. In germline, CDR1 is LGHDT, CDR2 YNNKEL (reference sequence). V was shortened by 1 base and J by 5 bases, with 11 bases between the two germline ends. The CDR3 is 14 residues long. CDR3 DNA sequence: TGTGCCAGCAGCCAAGCTCAGAGAACTTATGGCTACACCTTC. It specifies CASSQAQRTYGYTF.

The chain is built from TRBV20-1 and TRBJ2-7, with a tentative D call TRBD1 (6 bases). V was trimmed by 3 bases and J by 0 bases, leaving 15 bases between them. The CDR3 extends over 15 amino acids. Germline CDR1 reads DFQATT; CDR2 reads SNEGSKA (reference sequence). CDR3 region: CSASGLDSSSYEQYF. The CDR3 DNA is TGCAGTGCTAGCGGGCTGGACAGCAGCTCCTACGAGCAGTACTTC.

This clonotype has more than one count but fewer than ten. CDR3 DNA: TGTGCCAGCAGTGAAATTATCAGGGGAAAGGGGGAAGCTTTCTTT. Its protein is CASSEIIRGKGEAFF. This rearrangement joins TRBV25-1 to TRBJ1-1, with D maybe TRBD1 (6 bases). The CDR3 is made up of 15 amino acids. The V and J ends lost 2 bases and 8 bases respectively, with 18 bases between them. Germline lookup yields CDR1 MGHDK and CDR2 SYGVNS.